One sample yielded the 29 T cell receptor beta chains listed below, sequenced in a study of tumor-infiltrating lymphocytes in oesophageal squamous cell carcinoma. TCRdb analysed the PCR reads with MiXCR anew, one entry per CDR3 protein. The data show around 11,000 distinct CDR3 sequences, around 60% seen once. Sequenced material: esophageal tumor tissue. These receptor sequences come from a male donor with esophageal squamous cell carcinoma.

V is TRBV7-3 and J is TRBJ2-3; 14 positions agree with TRBD2. Germline V gene data show CDR1 as SGHTA and CDR2 as FQGTGA. This CDR3 is built from 18 residues. V trimming: 4 bases; J trimming: 6 bases; junction bases outside the gene matches: 12. CDR3 protein: CASSSTSGLAGVSDTQYF. The CDR3 DNA reads TGTGCCAGCAGCTCAACATCGGGACTAGCGGGAGTAAGCGATACGCAGTATTTT. The entire variable domain, with the rest obtained from reference TRBV7-3 and TRBJ2-3, is as follows: GAGVSQTPSNKVTEKGKYVELRCDPISGHTALYWYRQSLGQGPEFLIYFQGTGAADDSGLPNDRFFAVRPEGSVSTLKIQRTERGDSAVYLCASSSTSGLAGVSDTQYFGPGTRLTVL.

This CDR3 reads CASSLGGRPSEQYF. In DNA, the CDR3 is TGTGCCAGCAGTTTGGGCGGGAGGCCAAGCGAGCAGTACTTC. The rearrangement joins TRBV12-3 or TRBV12-4 to TRBJ2-1, with TRBD2 matching 8 bases. The J call may be in error: the DNA end matches TRBJ2-7 better. The CDR3 spans 14 residues.

Of note for this clonotype: This may be a read error, as it is one base from a much larger clone. The chain is built from TRBV5-1 and TRBJ2-7; unclear D gene. V was cut by 0 bases and J by 7 bases, with 8 bases left in between. The CDR3 covers 12 residues. Germline-derived CDR1 and CDR2 are SGHRS and YFSETQ. For the CDR3, the DNA is TGCGCCAGCAGCTTGGTTCCGGTTGAGCAGTACTTC. Translating gives CASSLVPVEQYF. Based on the CDR3 plus reference TRBV5-1 and TRBJ2-7, the full variable domain is KAGVTQTPRYLIKTRGQQVTLSCSPISGHRSVSWYQQTPGQGLQFLFEYFSETQRNKGNFPGRFSGRQFSNSRSEMNVSTLELGDSALYLCASSLVPVEQYFGPGTRLTVT.

This sequence joins TRBV7-8 and TRBJ2-3; the D gene is possibly TRBD2 (5 bases). The germline V and J ends were trimmed by 1 base and 4 bases, with 15 bases remaining between them. The germline V gene encodes CDR1 SGHVS and CDR2 FQNEAQ. The CDR3 spans 16 residues. As DNA, the CDR3 is TGTGCCAGCAGCTTAGATTGGGCTAGCCTCGCAGATACGCAGTATTTT. It codes for CASSLDWASLADTQYF.

This chain links TRBV14 with TRBJ2-5; 10 positions match TRBD2. The V and J ends lost 4 bases and 5 bases, in that order; junction bases with no gene match: 10. Germline values: CDR1 SGHDN, CDR2 FVKESK. This CDR3 is 16 amino acids long. The CDR3 is CASSPRTSGFGETQYF. CDR3 DNA sequence: TGTGCCAGCAGCCCCCGGACTAGCGGTTTCGGGGAGACCCAGTACTTC.

The chain is built from TRBV7-8 and TRBJ2-3, with D maybe TRBD2 (6 bases). The last part of the DNA fits TRBJ2-7 better; the J call may be wrong. This CDR3 contains 15 residues. Germline V gene sequence: CDR1 SGHVS, CDR2 FQNEAQ. CDR3 nucleotides: TGTGCCAGCAGCTTATCGGTAGGACTACTTTTAGGGCAGTACTTC. Translating it yields CASSLSVGLLLGQYF.

The chain recombines TRBV10-1 with TRBJ2-1, with D hard to call. Trimming took off 0 bases at V and 2 bases at J, with 11 bases between the two ends. Germline V gene data show CDR1 as WNHNN and CDR2 as SYGVQD (reference sequence). There are 16 residues in the CDR3. The CDR3 nucleotides are TGCGCCAGCAGTGAGTCGAGGACGGCGACCTACAATGAGCAGTTCTTC. It yields the protein CASSESRTATYNEQFF.

The chain is built from TRBV12-3 or TRBV12-4 and TRBJ2-2; D is possibly TRBD1 (6 bases). The CDR3 loop spans 16 amino acids. Trimming removed 6 bases from V and 1 base from J, with 15 bases in between. CDR3 in DNA: TGTGCCAGCAGACTACCCGAACAGGGGAACACCGGGGAGCTGTTTTTT. Amino acid sequence: CASRLPEQGNTGELFF.

The chain carries TRBV7-8 and TRBJ1-1; perhaps TRBD1 as D (6 bases). The germline gives CDR1 SGHVS, CDR2 FQNEAQ. The ends were cut back, 5 bases at V and 4 bases at J, with 14 bases in the middle. The CDR3 extends over 14 amino acids. In DNA form, the CDR3 reads TGTGCCAGCAGCCTTCGACAGGAAAGCACTGAAGCTTTCTTT. As protein: CASSLRQESTEAFF.

This clonotype was observed at least ten times. This chain uses TRBV6-1 with TRBJ2-5; 10 positions match TRBD1. The CDR3 sequence is 15 residues long. CDR1 is MNHNS and CDR2 is SASEGT in the germline V gene. The V and J ends lost 7 bases and 2 bases, in that order; junction bases with no gene match: 7. This CDR3 is CASTPGQGTQETQYF. The CDR3 DNA follows: TGTGCCAGCACCCCGGGACAGGGGACTCAAGAGACCCAGTACTTC.

The chain carries TRBV7-3 and TRBJ2-2; no reliable D call. V lost 5 bases and J lost 4, with 8 bases in between. The CDR3 totals 13 residues. Germline V gives CDR1 SGHTA, CDR2 FQGTGA. The CDR3 loop is CASSPQITGELFF. The CDR3 DNA reads as TGTGCCAGCAGCCCCCAGATCACCGGGGAGCTGTTTTTT. The full variable domain, rest sourced from reference TRBV7-3 and TRBJ2-2, is GAGVSQTPSNKVTEKGKYVELRCDPISGHTALYWYRQSLGQGPEFLIYFQGTGAADDSGLPNDRFFAVRPEGSVSTLKIQRTERGDSAVYLCASSPQITGELFFGEGSRLTVL.

In its sample, this clonotype ranks as medium-sized. The rearrangement joins TRBV20-1 to TRBJ2-5, with TRBD1 matching 8 bases. Germline-derived CDR1 and CDR2 are DFQATT and SNEGSKA (reference sequence). The V gene end was trimmed by 5 bases and the J gene end by 4 bases; junction bases not matched to a gene: 6. The CDR3 loop spans 13 amino acids. CDR3 DNA sequence: TGCAGTGCTCCGCGGACAGGGTCAGAGACCCAGTACTTC. It codes for CSAPRTGSETQYF.

The chain employs TRBV7-3 and TRBJ1-1; unclear D gene. Trimming left V 6 bases short and J 1 base short, with 6 bases between. This CDR3 has 12 residues. Germline CDR1 is SGHTA and CDR2 is FQGTGA. DNA for the CDR3: TGTGCCAGCAGGGACGGGAACACTGAAGCTTTCTTT. Its protein is CASRDGNTEAFF.

This clonotype has more than one count but fewer than ten. V gene TRBV12-3 or TRBV12-4 combines with J gene TRBJ2-1; D remains unclear. The J call is in doubt because the DNA end fits TRBJ2-5 better. The CDR3 contains 14 residues. The CDR3: CASSLVPGLGTQYF. In DNA form, the CDR3 reads TGTGCCAGCAGTTTAGTTCCAGGATTGGGGACCCAGTACTTC.

This sequence joins TRBV7-3 and TRBJ2-1, with 7 bases that match TRBD1. The V gene's germline CDR1 is SGHTA and CDR2 FQGTGA. J was trimmed by 2 bases and V by 5 bases; bases with no gene match: 6. This CDR3 is 15 amino acids long. The CDR3 loop is CASSPDRTAYNEQFF. The CDR3 DNA follows: TGTGCCAGCAGCCCGGACAGGACGGCCTACAATGAGCAGTTCTTC.

Note on this clonotype: An end of the junction differs from the germline gene, which may be a read error. The chain has TRBV7-7 and TRBJ2-4; D possibly matches TRBD1 or TRBD2 (5 bases each). The CDR3 is 15 residues long. Germline assignment: CDR1 SSHAT and CDR2 FNYEAQ (reference sequence). CDR3 sequence: CASSLVGLGTAPQYF. DNA for the CDR3: TGTGCTAGCAGCTTAGTTGGTTTAGGGACGGCACCCCAGTACTTC. The variable domain in full, completed from reference TRBV7-7 and TRBJ2-4, reads GAGVSQSPRYKVTKRGQDVTLRCDPISSHATLYWYQQALGQGPEFLTYFNYEAQPDKSGLPSDRFSAERPEGSISTLTIQRTEQRDSAMYRCASSLVGLGTAPQYFGAGTRLSVL.

The chain couples TRBV28 to TRBJ2-7, with 11 bases fitting TRBD1. The J call may not be correct, given that the DNA end is closer to TRBJ1-2. The CDR3 extends over 18 amino acids. The germline gives CDR1 MDHEN, CDR2 SYDVKM. CDR3 coding DNA: TGTGCCAGCAGTTCTCCGGGACAGGGGGAACCCTATAACTATGGCTACACCTTC. It translates to CASSSPGQGEPYNYGYTF.

The V and J genes are TRBV7-6 and TRBJ2-3, with D maybe TRBD2 (6 bases). V lost 6 bases, J lost 0 bases, and 16 bases lay in between. Germline V CDR1 and CDR2: SGHVS, FNYEAQ. The CDR3 spans 16 residues. The CDR3 loop reads CASSPKIAASTDTQYF. CDR3 DNA sequence: TGTGCCAGCAGTCCGAAAATAGCGGCTAGCACAGATACGCAGTATTTT.

This clonotype appeared once. The CDR3 coding sequence is TGTGCCAGCAGTTCCTTTACGCGAGCTTTCTTT. Translation gives CASSSFTRAFF. The genes are TRBV28 and TRBJ1-1; D unclear. Looked up from germline, CDR1 is MDHEN and CDR2 is SYDVKM. This CDR3 contains 11 residues. The V gene lost 4 bases and the J gene lost 10 bases, with 10 bases spanning the gap. Full variable domain (missing parts from reference TRBV28 and TRBJ1-1): DVKVTQSSRYLVKRTGEKVFLECVQDMDHENMFWYRQDPGLGLRLIYFSYDVKMKEKGDIPEGYSVSREKKERFSLILESASTNQTSMYLCASSSFTRAFFGQGTRLTVV.

This clonotype was recorded many times. The chain combines TRBV6-1 with TRBJ2-5; D remains unclear. Germline-derived CDR1 and CDR2 are MNHNS and SASEGT. This CDR3 region has 11 residues. V gave up 7 bases and J gave up 5 bases, with 8 bases separating them. The DNA for the CDR3 is TGTGCCAGCACCATCGGGGAGACCCAGTACTTC. It is translated as CASTIGETQYF.

This clonotype counts as large. The chain uses TRBV7-2 and TRBJ2-3, with TRBD2 matching over 8 bases. V shed 1 base and J 0 bases; nucleotides not matched to a gene: 9. This CDR3 comprises 18 residues. The germline V gene has CDR1 SGHTA and CDR2 FQGNSA. The CDR3 reads CASSLVGSGDTSTDTQYF. The DNA of the CDR3 is TGTGCCAGCAGCTTAGTCGGTAGCGGGGATACTAGCACAGATACGCAGTATTTT.

The table lists this clonotype with many counts. J is TRBJ2-7 and V is TRBV11-3; TRBD2 matches at 9 bases. After removal of 1 base from V and 4 bases from J, the junction contained 8 bases not matched to a gene. The CDR3 contains 16 residues. The germline gives CDR1 SGHNT, CDR2 YENEEA. The CDR3 coding sequence is TGTGCCAGCAGCTTAGGAGGCGCGGGAGGGCTTTACGAGCAGTACTTC. Encoded protein: CASSLGGAGGLYEQYF.

The sample holds a few counts of this clonotype. This rearrangement joins TRBV30 to TRBJ2-4; D possibly corresponds to TRBD2 (6 bases). The DNA end favors TRBJ2-5, so the J call may be wrong. From germline, CDR1 is GTSNPN and CDR2 SVGIG (reference sequence). CDR3 length: 14 residues. The DNA of the CDR3 is TGTGCCTGGAGCTCGGGGAGTGGAGGGGAGACCCAGTACTTC. Translating it yields CAWSSGSGGETQYF.

This clonotype occurred once. V and J are TRBV12-3 or TRBV12-4 and TRBJ1-1; TRBD1 matches at 9 bases. The DNA end is a closer match to TRBJ2-2, so the J assignment may be wrong. The CDR3 spans 17 residues. The CDR3 is CASSLNAGTGKAGELFF. The DNA for the CDR3 is TGTGCCAGCAGTTTAAATGCCGGGACAGGGAAAGCCGGGGAGCTGTTTTTT.

The rearrangement uses TRBV7-2 and TRBJ1-4; 9 positions match TRBD1. V was pared by 5 bases and J by 8 bases, with 6 bases of the junction left unmatched. The CDR3 is made up of 14 amino acids. Germline V lookup: CDR1 SGHTA, CDR2 FQGNSA. The CDR3 spells CASSPGTGNEKLFF. As DNA, the CDR3 is TGTGCCAGCAGCCCCGGGACAGGGAACGAAAAACTGTTTTTT.

The rearrangement joins TRBV11-2 to TRBJ2-2; 7 nucleotides line up with TRBD1. Germline assignment: CDR1 SGHAT and CDR2 FQNNGV. V lost 5 bases and J lost 1; bases outside the gene matches: 1. The CDR3 length is 14 residues. The CDR3 spells CASSRQGNTGELFF. DNA of the CDR3: TGTGCCAGCAGCCGACAGGGGAACACCGGGGAGCTGTTTTTT.

Worth noting for this clonotype: The conserved closing phenylalanine or tryptophan is absent in this CDR3, likely reflecting a read error. It is unclear where the CDR3 begins or ends on the DNA, so no DNA is shown, and the CDR3 is as TCRdb lists it. V is TRBV12-3 or TRBV12-4 and J is TRBJ2-1; no check of the table's D call, TRBD2, against the DNA was made. The CDR3 is 16 residues long, ends included. This CDR3 reads CASSWTSGGYEQYFGS.

This chain links TRBV7-8 with TRBJ2-5; D may be TRBD1 or TRBD2 (5 bases each). This CDR3 spans 15 amino acids. The germline V and J ends were trimmed by 6 bases and 1 base, with 15 bases remaining between them. Per the germline V gene, CDR1 is SGHVS and CDR2 is FQNEAQ. The CDR3 coding sequence is TGTGCCAGCAGAAAAGGGACGGTCATCCAAGAGACCCAGTACTTC. Translating it yields CASRKGTVIQETQYF.

The genes are TRBV28 and TRBJ2-6, with 10 bases lining up with TRBD1. Gene TRBJ2-7 matches the end of the DNA better, so the J call may be wrong. There are 16 residues in the CDR3. Germline assignment: CDR1 MDHEN and CDR2 SYDVKM. CDR3 DNA: TGTGCCAGCAGTCCTCTTGGCGGGACAGGGGTCCTCGAGCAGTACTTC. This gives the protein CASSPLGGTGVLEQYF.